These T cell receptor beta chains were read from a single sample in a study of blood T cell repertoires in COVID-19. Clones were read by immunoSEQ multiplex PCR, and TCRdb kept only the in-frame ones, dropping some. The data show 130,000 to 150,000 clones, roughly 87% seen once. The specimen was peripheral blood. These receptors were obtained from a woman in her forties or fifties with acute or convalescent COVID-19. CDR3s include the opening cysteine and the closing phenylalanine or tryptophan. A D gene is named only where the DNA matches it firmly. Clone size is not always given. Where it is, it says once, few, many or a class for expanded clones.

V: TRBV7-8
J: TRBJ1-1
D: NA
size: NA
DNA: TGTGCCAGCAGCCCAGAGGGCGGAGACAACACTGAAGCTTTCTTT
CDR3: CASSPEGGDNTEAFF

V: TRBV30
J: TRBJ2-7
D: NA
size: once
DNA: TGTGCCTGGAGTCTCAGGGTCGAGCAGTACTTC
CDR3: CAWSLRVEQYF

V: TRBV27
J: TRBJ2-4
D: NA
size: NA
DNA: TGTGCCAGCAGTTTAAAGCCAGTCGGGGGAAACATTCAGTACTTC
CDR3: CASSLKPVGGNIQYF

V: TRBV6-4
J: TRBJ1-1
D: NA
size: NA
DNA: TGTGCCAGCAGTGAATATTCAGGAGGAAACACTGAAGCTTTCTTT
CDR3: CASSEYSGGNTEAFF

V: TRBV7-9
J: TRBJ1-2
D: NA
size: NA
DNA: TGTGCCAGCAGCCTACAGGGCCTTGGGGGCTACACCTTC
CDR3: CASSLQGLGGYTF

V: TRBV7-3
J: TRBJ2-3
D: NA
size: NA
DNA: TGTGCCAGCAGCCCATCTAGCGCGCCGCAGTATTTT
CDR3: CASSPSSAPQYF

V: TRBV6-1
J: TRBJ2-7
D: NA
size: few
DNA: TGTGCCAGCAGTGAGCAACAGATCGCCTACGAGCAGTACTTC
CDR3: CASSEQQIAYEQYF

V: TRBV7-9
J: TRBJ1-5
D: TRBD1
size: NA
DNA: TGTGCCAGCAGCCCGGGACAGGGGCACCAGCCCCAGCATTTT
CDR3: CASSPGQGHQPQHF

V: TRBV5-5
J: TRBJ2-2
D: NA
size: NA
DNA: TGTGCCAGCAGCCAGCGACAGGGACGGGCGGGATTAGCCTACACCGGGGAGCTGTTTTTT
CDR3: CASSQRQGRAGLAYTGELFF

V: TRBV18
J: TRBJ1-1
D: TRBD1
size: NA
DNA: TGTGCCAGCTCCCCAGTTACAGGACAGGGGACTGAAGCTTTCTTT
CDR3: CASSPVTGQGTEAFF

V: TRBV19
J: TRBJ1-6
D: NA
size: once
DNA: TGTGCCACCTCACAAACAGGGAATTCACCCCTCCACTTT
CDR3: CATSQTGNSPLHF

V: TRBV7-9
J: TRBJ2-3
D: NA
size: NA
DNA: TGTGCCAGCAGCTTAGGACTCGGGAATGGAGATACGCAGTATTTT
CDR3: CASSLGLGNGDTQYF

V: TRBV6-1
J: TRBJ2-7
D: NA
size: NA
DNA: TGTGCCAGCAGTGACCCCAGGACACCAACCTACGAGCAGTACTTC
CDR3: CASSDPRTPTYEQYF

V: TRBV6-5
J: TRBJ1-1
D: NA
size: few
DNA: TGTGCCAGCAGGGGGGGTGACGGCACTGAAGCTTTCTTT
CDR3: CASRGGDGTEAFF

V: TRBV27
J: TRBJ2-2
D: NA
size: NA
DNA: TGTGCCAGCAGTTTCATGAACACCGGGGAGCTGTTTTTT
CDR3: CASSFMNTGELFF

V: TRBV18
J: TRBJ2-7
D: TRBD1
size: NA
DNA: TGTGCCAGCTCACCACGTGGGGCAGGGGGCTCCTACGAGCAGTACTTC
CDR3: CASSPRGAGGSYEQYF

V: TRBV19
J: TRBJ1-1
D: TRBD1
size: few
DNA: TGTGCCAGTAGTATGCGTACAGGGGGCACTGAAGCTTTCTTT
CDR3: CASSMRTGGTEAFF

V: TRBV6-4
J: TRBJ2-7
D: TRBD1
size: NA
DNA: TGTGCCAGCAGTGACTCCGACAGGGGGCGTATGTACGAGCAGTACTTC
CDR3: CASSDSDRGRMYEQYF

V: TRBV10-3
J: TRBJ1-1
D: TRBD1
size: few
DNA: TGTGCCATCAGTGAGTCGACGACAGGGGGTTTCCTAAGGACTGAAGCTTTCTTT
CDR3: CAISESTTGGFLRTEAFF

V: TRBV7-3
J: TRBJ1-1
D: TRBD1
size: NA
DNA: TGTGCCAGCAGCCCGCAGGGGGCGAACACTGAAGCTTTCTTT
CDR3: CASSPQGANTEAFF

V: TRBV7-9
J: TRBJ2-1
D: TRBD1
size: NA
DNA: TGTGCCAGCAGCTTAAGACAGGGACACAATGAGCAGTTCTTC
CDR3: CASSLRQGHNEQFF

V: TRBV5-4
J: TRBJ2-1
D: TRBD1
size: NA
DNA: TGTGCCAGCAGCCACTGGGACAGGGGTTACAATGAGCAGTTCTTC
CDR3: CASSHWDRGYNEQFF

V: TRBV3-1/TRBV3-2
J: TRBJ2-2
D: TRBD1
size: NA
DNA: TGTGCCAGCAGCCAAGAGTGGGGACAGGGGGGAAACACCGGGGAGCTGTTTTTT
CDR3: CASSQEWGQGGNTGELFF

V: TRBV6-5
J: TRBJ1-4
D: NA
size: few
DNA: TGTGCCAGCAGTCGAGGGACTAATGAAAAACTGTTTTTT
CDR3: CASSRGTNEKLFF

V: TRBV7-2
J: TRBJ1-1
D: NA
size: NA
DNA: TGTGCCAGCAGCTTAGGGGGGGATCACGACACTGAAGCTTTCTTT
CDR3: CASSLGGDHDTEAFF

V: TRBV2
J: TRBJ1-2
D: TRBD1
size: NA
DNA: TGTGCCAGCAGTAGAGACAGGGGGCATTTCTATGGCTACACCTTC
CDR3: CASSRDRGHFYGYTF

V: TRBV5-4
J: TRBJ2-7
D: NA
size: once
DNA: TGTGCCAGCAGCTTGGAGCCAGCGGAACCCTACGAGCAGTACTTC
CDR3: CASSLEPAEPYEQYF

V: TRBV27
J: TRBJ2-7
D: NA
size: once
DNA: TGTGCCAGCAGTCCACTCCGGCCCGGGAGATACGAGCAGTACTTC
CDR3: CASSPLRPGRYEQYF

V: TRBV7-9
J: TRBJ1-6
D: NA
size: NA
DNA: TGTGCCAGCAGCTTAGTGCGGGGAGGGGGTTCACCCCTCCACTTT
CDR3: CASSLVRGGGSPLHF

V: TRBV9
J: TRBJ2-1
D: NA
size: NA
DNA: TGTGCCAGCAGCTTACGGACAGATTACAATGAGCAGTTCTTC
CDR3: CASSLRTDYNEQFF

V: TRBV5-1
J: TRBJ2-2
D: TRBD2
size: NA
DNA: TGCGCCAGCTCGGGGGGGCCAGGGACGAACACCGGGGAGCTGTTTTTT
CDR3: CASSGGPGTNTGELFF

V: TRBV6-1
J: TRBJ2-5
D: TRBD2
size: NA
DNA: TGTGCCAGCAGTGGAAAGTTGGTAGCGGGGGACCAAGAGACCCAGTACTTC
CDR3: CASSGKLVAGDQETQYF

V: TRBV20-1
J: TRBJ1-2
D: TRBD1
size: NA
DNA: TGCAGTGCTAGTTGGACAGGGGGCGTCTACACCTTC
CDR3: CSASWTGGVYTF

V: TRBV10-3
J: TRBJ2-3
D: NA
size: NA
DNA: TGTGCCATACAGGGTACAGATACGCAGTATTTT
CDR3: CAIQGTDTQYF

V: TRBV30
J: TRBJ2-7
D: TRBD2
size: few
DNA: TGTGCCTGGAAGCGGGAGAGCTCCTACGAGCAGTACTTC
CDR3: CAWKRESSYEQYF

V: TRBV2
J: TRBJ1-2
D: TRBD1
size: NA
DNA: TGTGCCAGCAGGAGGACAGGGCTTAACTATGGCTACACCTTC
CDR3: CASRRTGLNYGYTF

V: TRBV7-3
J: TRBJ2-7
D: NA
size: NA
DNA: TGTGCCAGCAGCCCCACCGGGTCCTACGAGCAGTACTTC
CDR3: CASSPTGSYEQYF

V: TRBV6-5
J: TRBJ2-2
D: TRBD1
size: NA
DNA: TGTGCCAGCAGTTACGACAGGGCCGGGGAGCTGTTTTTT
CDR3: CASSYDRAGELFF